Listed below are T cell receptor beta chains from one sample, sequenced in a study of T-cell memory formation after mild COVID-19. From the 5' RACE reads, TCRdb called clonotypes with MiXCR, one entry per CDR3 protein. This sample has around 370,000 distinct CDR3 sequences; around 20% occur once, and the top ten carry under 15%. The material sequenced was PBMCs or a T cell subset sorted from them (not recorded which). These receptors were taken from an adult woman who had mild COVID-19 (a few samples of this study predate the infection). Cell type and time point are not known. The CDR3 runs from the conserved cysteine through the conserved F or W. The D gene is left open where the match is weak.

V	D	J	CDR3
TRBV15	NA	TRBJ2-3	CATSRSLDTQYF
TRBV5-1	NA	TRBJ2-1	CASSRPGGRDNEQFF
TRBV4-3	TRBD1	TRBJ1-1	CASSQPGTGGPEAFF
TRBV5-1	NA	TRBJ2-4	CASSRDLAKNIQYF
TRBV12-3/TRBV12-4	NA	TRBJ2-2	CASSWDVRSTGELFF
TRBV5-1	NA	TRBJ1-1	CASSSPGKPTEAFF
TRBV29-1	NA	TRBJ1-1	CSAIQVTGTEAFF
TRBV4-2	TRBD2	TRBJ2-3	CASSQERAGGPFHTQYF
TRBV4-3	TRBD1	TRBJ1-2	CASSQETGGIYGYTF
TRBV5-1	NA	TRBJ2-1	CASSFSQGGDEQFF
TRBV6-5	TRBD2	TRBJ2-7	CASSYPRGEREGYEQYF
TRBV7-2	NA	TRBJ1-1	CASSLQWTDTEAFF
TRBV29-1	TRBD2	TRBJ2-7	CSALAGESSYEQYF
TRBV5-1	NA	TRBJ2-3	CASSFRERSTDTQYF
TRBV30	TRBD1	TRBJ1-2	CAWEPGTGDGYTF
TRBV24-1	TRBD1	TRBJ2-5	CATSDPTGGETQYF
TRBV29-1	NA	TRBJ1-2	CSVMSLNYGYTF
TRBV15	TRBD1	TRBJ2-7	CATSPRGQGLSEQYF
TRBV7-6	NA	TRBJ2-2	CASSIKAGELFF
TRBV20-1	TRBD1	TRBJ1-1	CSARRRRGTGEAFF
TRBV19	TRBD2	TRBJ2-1	CASSPSGFSGYNEQFF
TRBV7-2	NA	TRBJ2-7	CASSLGPGPYEQYF
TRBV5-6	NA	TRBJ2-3	CASSLVSGVVTDTQYF
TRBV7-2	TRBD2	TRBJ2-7	CASSAARTSGNSYEQYF
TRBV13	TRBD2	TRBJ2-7	CASSFGTSGPSNPYEQYF
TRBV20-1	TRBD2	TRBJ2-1	CSAGLSGTGSYNEQFF
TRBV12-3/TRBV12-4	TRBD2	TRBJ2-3	CASSLGLAGEGTQYF
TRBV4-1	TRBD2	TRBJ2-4	CASSLGLAGGIAKNIQYF
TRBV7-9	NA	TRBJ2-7	CASRDDVTYEQYF
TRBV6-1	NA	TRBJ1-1	CASSPTHSNTEAFF
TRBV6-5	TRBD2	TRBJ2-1	CASRPPGLAGHEQFF